The sequence of this T cell receptor beta chain was determined in a study of beta chain features in type 1 diabetes. Overall study results and limits: Among patients with Type 1 diabetes, TCRB CDR3s were moderately but significantly shorter in every one of the four CD4+ subsets.

The V segment lost 4 bases and the J segment 5 bases; nucleotides outside the gene matches: 6. Germline CDR1 MGHDK, CDR2 SYGVNS. The CDR3 is 14 residues long. This clone came up a few times. Its antigen remains unidentified. Sequencing targeted expressed TCRB transcripts, as all isolated RNA had been reverse transcribed. The protocol was immunoSEQ multiplex PCR, while the TCRdb copy is restricted to in-frame clones and leaves out a portion. The profile covers 140,000 or so clones, with around 13% appearing a single time and roughly 1.4% taken by the ten largest. This clonotype was obtained from a man aged 18 to 29 with type 1 diabetes. Specimen: central memory CD4+ T cells from blood. The chain links TRBV25-1 to TRBJ2-7; 9 nucleotides line up with TRBD1. In DNA form, the CDR3 reads TGTGCCAGCAGTGGGGAACAGGGGGCCCACGAGCAGTACTTC. Amino acid sequence: CASSGEQGAHEQYF.